Below are 12 T cell receptor beta chains sequenced from a single sample in a study of cytomegalovirus exposure and HLA in healthy donors. Clones were read by immunoSEQ multiplex PCR, and TCRdb kept only the in-frame ones, dropping some. The top ten clones hold under 3% of a sample with more than 45,000 clones, roughly 94% of them seen once. The sequenced sample was PBMCs. The origin of the receptors is a man aged 18-30 years in good health and CMV-seronegative.

This chain connects TRBV6-5 to TRBJ2-5; TRBD2 matches at 8 bases. The CDR3 covers 15 residues. Germline-derived CDR1 and CDR2 are MNHEY and SVGAGI. V lost 3 bases to trimming and J lost 4 bases; unmatched junction nucleotides: 7. The CDR3, as DNA: TGTGCCAGCAGTTATGCCGGGAGGGCGAGAGAGACCCAGTACTTC. Translation gives CASSYAGRARETQYF.

CDR3 DNA sequence: TGTGCCATCAGGCCCACAGGTGTCGGAAACACCATATATTTT. Translation: CAIRPTGVGNTIYF. The V and J genes are TRBV10-3 and TRBJ1-3; tentatively, D is TRBD1 (5 bases). V was cut by 6 bases and J by 4 bases, with 13 bases left in between. The CDR3 totals 14 residues. Germline-derived CDR1 and CDR2 are ENHRY and SYGVKD.

The chain has TRBV6-4 and TRBJ2-1, with 7 bases aligning to TRBD2. The CDR3 contains 14 residues. Germline assignment: CDR1 MRHNA and CDR2 SNTAGT. The junction had 3 bases not matched to a gene; V was cut back by 3 bases and J by 4 bases. The CDR3 DNA reads as TGTGCCAGCAGTGAGGGGGGGGAGTACAATGAGCAGTTCTTC. Encoded protein: CASSEGGEYNEQFF.

This chain connects TRBV19 to TRBJ1-1; the D is unclear. Germline V gene sequence: CDR1 LNHDA, CDR2 SQIVND (reference sequence). The ends were cut back, 7 bases at V and 1 base at J, with 7 bases in the middle. CDR3 length: 12 residues. The CDR3 DNA follows: TGTGCCAGTAAAAGAGAGAACACTGAAGCTTTCTTT. It yields the protein CASKRENTEAFF.

This chain links TRBV18 with TRBJ2-5, with D possibly matching TRBD2 (5 bases). The CDR3 consists of 11 residues. The germline gives CDR1 KGHSH, CDR2 LQKENI. Trimming took off 8 bases at V and 5 bases at J, with 9 bases between the two ends. DNA of the CDR3: TGTGCCAGCGGGTCGGGGGAGACCCAGTACTTC. This codes for CASGSGETQYF.

The V and J genes are TRBV28 and TRBJ1-1; 8 bases map to TRBD1. From germline, CDR1 is MDHEN and CDR2 SYDVKM. V lost 5 bases to trimming and J lost 1 base; unmatched junction nucleotides: 0. The CDR3 is 13 amino acids. CDR3 nucleotides: TGTGCCAGCAGTCAGGGGGCGAACACTGAAGCTTTCTTT. Translated, it gives CASSQGANTEAFF.

The chain is built from TRBV10-1 and TRBJ2-6; TRBD1 is a possible D gene (6 bases). CDR1 and CDR2 from the germline V gene are WNHNN and SYGVQD (reference sequence). The CDR3 covers 16 residues. V was cut by 5 bases and J by 1 base, with 12 bases left in between. CDR3 in amino acids: CASSPGHISGANVLTF. CDR3 sequence (DNA): TGCGCCAGCAGTCCGGGACACATTTCTGGGGCCAACGTCCTGACTTTC.

This clone was observed once. The rearrangement links TRBV5-4 to TRBJ2-3, with 7 positions matching TRBD2. CDR3 size: 14 residues. The V gene's germline CDR1 is SGHNT and CDR2 YYREEE (reference sequence). After removal of 4 bases from V and 1 base from J, the junction contained 3 bases not matched to a gene. The CDR3, as DNA: TGTGCCAGCAGCATACGGGGGGGCACAGATACGCAGTATTTT. It encodes CASSIRGGTDTQYF.

The chain combines TRBV6-5 with TRBJ1-2; 7 bases line up with TRBD1. The CDR3 is 15 residues long. Germline CDR1 MNHEY, CDR2 SVGAGI. With 3 bases clipped from V and 3 bases from J, the junction kept 7 bases outside the gene matches. Here the CDR3 DNA reads TGTGCCAGCAGTTATTCGGACAGGTTGGACTATGGCTACACCTTC. Translating gives CASSYSDRLDYGYTF.

This chain uses TRBV29-1 with TRBJ2-1; TRBD2 matches at 13 bases. This CDR3 has 15 residues. V trimming: 4 bases; J trimming: 7 bases; junction bases outside the gene matches: 7. The germline gives CDR1 SQVTM, CDR2 ANQGSEA. CDR3 region: CSVVTLGLAGNEQFF. The CDR3 nucleotides are TGCAGCGTTGTTACCTTGGGACTAGCGGGAAATGAGCAGTTCTTC.

The gene calls are TRBV5-1 and TRBJ2-5, with D perhaps matching TRBD2 (6 bases). Germline-derived CDR1 and CDR2 are SGHRS and YFSETQ. The CDR3 has 16 residues. The V end was cut by 3 bases, the J end by 5 bases, with 20 bases between. CDR3 coding DNA: TGCGCCAGCAGCTGGAGGAGTATGGGGGAGGAGGAGACCCAGTACTTC. This translates into CASSWRSMGEEETQYF. The variable domain in full, with the rest retrieved from reference TRBV5-1 and TRBJ2-5, is KAGVTQTPRYLIKTRGQQVTLSCSPISGHRSVSWYQQTPGQGLQFLFEYFSETQRNKGNFPGRFSGRQFSNSRSEMNVSTLELGDSALYLCASSWRSMGEEETQYFGPGTRLLVL.

The chain joins TRBV11-1 to TRBJ2-7, with 12 bases lining up with TRBD2. The CDR3 has 16 residues. V was pared by 3 bases and J by 5 bases, with 8 bases of the junction left unmatched. The germline gives CDR1 SGHAT, CDR2 FQDESV (reference sequence). CDR3 protein: CASSFVTSGRSDEQYF. CDR3 in DNA: TGTGCCAGCAGCTTTGTCACTAGCGGGAGGTCCGACGAGCAGTACTTC. Full variable domain (outside the CDR3, taken from reference TRBV11-1 and TRBJ2-7): EAEVAQSPRYKITEKSQAVAFWCDPISGHATLYWYRQILGQGPELLVQFQDESVVDDSQLPKDRFSAERLKGVDSTLKIQPAELGDSAMYLCASSFVTSGRSDEQYFGPGTRLTVT.